This TCR beta chain was observed in a study of radiotherapy plus CTLA-4 blockade in lung cancer (dated by TCRdb to between 2017 and 2018). About the study as a whole: Among the enrolled patients, 18% had an objective response, and about 29% reached disease control. Broad study findings and their caveats: Early dynamic changes in blood T cell clones, together with increased serum interferon-beta after radiation, were reported as the strongest predictors of response. TCR clones derived from tumors expanded in peripheral blood after treatment with radiotherapy and ipilimumab.

This clone was observed a single time. Its antigen remains unidentified. No base qualities exist here, and no much larger clone lies one base off it. Germline trimming: 7 bases from V, 1 base from J; junction bases outside gene matches: 6. Reading from cysteine to phenylalanine, the CDR3 counts 15 amino acids. Only the CDR3 part of the read is kept: 45 bases, read in frame from the first base. The germline V gene encodes CDR1 LNHDA and CDR2 SQIVND (reference sequence). The library was generated by the immunoSEQ multiplex PCR assay. Imported from immuneACCESS, the table was reduced by TCRdb to in-frame sequences with V and J called. These copies leave out some clones; in studies compared against another copy, an unresolved V gene accounts for under half, and the cause of the remainder is not known. Present in this sample are under 100,000 clones, approximately 80% of which were seen just once. Together, the top ten hold more than 12% of the sample.

In this study, focal radiation therapy paired with CTLA-4 blockade (ipilimumab) was tested in patients who had chemo-refractory metastatic non-small-cell lung cancer. This material consisted of peripheral blood, taken from a patient treated with radiotherapy plus ipilimumab. The V and J genes are TRBV19 and TRBJ1-4; a stretch of 7 junction bases matches TRBD1. This TCR came from a human donor with non-small cell lung cancer that progressed on radiotherapy plus ipilimumab. In nucleotide form, the sequence is TGTGCCAGTACCCTCAGGGACAGAACTAATGAAAAACTGTTTTTT. This sequence encodes CASTLRDRTNEKLFF.